These 29 T cell receptor beta chains were sequenced from one sample in a study of OX40 agonist ivuxolimab in advanced cancers. Assay: immunoSEQ multiplex PCR; the TCRdb copy retains only in-frame clones and omits some. Of tens of thousands of clones listed, more than 70% are singletons. The source was CD4+ or CD8+ T cells sorted from blood, collected in a trial of the OX40 agonist ivuxolimab. Receptors were obtained from an adult with an advanced solid tumor such as melanoma, head and neck, liver or kidney cancer.

The chain uses TRBV13 and TRBJ2-3; 8 bases map to TRBD2. Germline assignment: CDR1 PRHDT and CDR2 FYEKMQ (reference sequence). CDR3 length: 15 residues. The junction had 9 bases not matched to a gene; V was cut back by 6 bases and J by 4 bases. The CDR3, as DNA: TGTGCCAGCAGACCCCGGGGGGGGCCTTCAGATACGCAGTATTTT. Residues: CASRPRGGPSDTQYF.

This clone was observed a single time. This chain connects TRBV7-9 to TRBJ1-2; possibly TRBD1 for D (5 bases). CDR1 is SEHNR and CDR2 is FQNEAQ in the germline V gene (reference sequence). The CDR3 runs 11 residues. In nucleotides, the CDR3 is TGTGTCACCTCTTGGGGGTTGGGCTACACCTTC. Translating gives CVTSWGLGYTF.

The V and J genes are TRBV9 and TRBJ2-1, with 14 bases lining up with TRBD2. The V gene end was trimmed by 6 bases and the J gene end by 7 bases; junction bases not matched to a gene: 12. There are 17 residues in the CDR3. Germline V gene data show CDR1 as SGDLS and CDR2 as YYNGEE. CDR3 in amino acids: CASNTYGTSGRQNEQFF. CDR3 in DNA: TGTGCCAGCAACACCTACGGGACTAGCGGGAGACAAAATGAGCAGTTCTTC.

In this sample, this clone turned up once. One junction end disagrees with the germline gene, perhaps due to a read error. This chain uses TRBV18 with TRBJ2-3; 10 positions agree with TRBD2. CDR3 length: 16 amino acids. In germline, CDR1 is KGHSH, CDR2 LQKENI. The CDR3 loop is CASSPPSGRRADTQYF. CDR3 DNA sequence: TGTGCCAGCTCCCCACCTAGCGGGAGAAGGGCAGATACGCAGTATTTT.

This clone was detected once. The rearrangement links TRBV15 to TRBJ1-1, with unresolved D. From germline, CDR1 is LNHNV and CDR2 YYDKDF (reference sequence). V was shortened by 1 base and J by 4 bases, with 4 bases between the two germline ends. The CDR3 length is 12 residues. CDR3 nucleotides: TGTGCCACCAGCAGAGGACCCACTGAAGCTTTCTTT. This gives the protein CATSRGPTEAFF. The whole variable domain, filled in from reference TRBV15 and TRBJ1-1, reads DAMVIQNPRYQVTQFGKPVTLSCSQTLNHNVMYWYQQKSSQAPKLLFHYYDKDFNNEADTPDNFQSRRPNTSFCFLDIRSPGLGDTAMYLCATSRGPTEAFFGQGTRLTVV.

The chain links TRBV2 to TRBJ2-3; D not resolved. CDR1 and CDR2 (germline): SNHLY, FYNNEI. With 7 bases removed from V and 9 bases from J, the gap between germline ends came to 8 bases. CDR3 length: 10 amino acids. This CDR3 is CASTTHTQYF. CDR3 bases: TGTGCCAGCACCACCCACACGCAGTATTTT.

This clone was counted only a few times. The chain is built from TRBV2 and TRBJ2-7, with a tentative D call TRBD1 (5 bases). In germline, CDR1 is SNHLY, CDR2 FYNNEI. This CDR3 has 12 amino acids. Trimming stripped 6 bases from V and 6 bases from J, with 12 bases between. This CDR3 is CASRQASPEQYF. CDR3 bases: TGTGCCAGCAGACAGGCTTCCCCCGAGCAGTACTTC.

This clone appeared once. The gene calls are TRBV19 and TRBJ2-6; the D is unclear. This CDR3 contains 17 residues. Trimming removed 6 bases from V and 3 bases from J, with 18 bases in between. CDR1 and CDR2 (germline): LNHDA, SQIVND (reference sequence). The CDR3 DNA reads as TGTGCCAGTAGCATACTACGGGTTCAGCTTGGGGCCAACGTCCTGACTTTC. Translated, it gives CASSILRVQLGANVLTF.

The V and J genes are TRBV5-8 and TRBJ2-3; 8 nucleotides match TRBD2. V gave up 4 bases and J gave up 5 bases; unmatched junction bases: 6. The CDR3 totals 14 residues. The germline gives CDR1 SGHTS, CDR2 YDEGEE. DNA for the CDR3: TGTGCCAGCAGCGATGTCCTAGCGGGAGATACGCAGTATTTT. The encoded protein is CASSDVLAGDTQYF.

The chain uses TRBV27 and TRBJ2-1; the match to TRBD2 covers 8 bases. The germline gives CDR1 MNHEY, CDR2 SMNVEV (reference sequence). J gave up 6 bases and V 1 base, and 5 bases lay outside the gene matches. The CDR3 consists of 15 residues. CDR3: CASSLYGGVINEQFF. The CDR3 coding sequence is TGTGCCAGCAGTTTATACGGGGGGGTTATCAATGAGCAGTTCTTC.

The chain links TRBV23-1 to TRBJ2-7; D not certain. TRBV23-1 qualifies as an ORF whose function is uncertain. The germline V and J ends were trimmed by 3 bases and 3 bases, with 3 bases remaining between them. The CDR3 is made up of 11 amino acids. The DNA for the CDR3 is TGCGCCAGCAGTCACCACTACGAGCAGTACTTC. It encodes CASSHHYEQYF.

The rearrangement joins TRBV7-2 to TRBJ2-1, with a tentative D call TRBD2 (6 bases). CDR3 size: 11 residues. Germline lookup yields CDR1 SGHTA and CDR2 FQGNSA. Between the trimmed V and J ends, which lost 6 bases and 9 bases, there was a span of 9 bases. This CDR3 reads CASREGREQFF. CDR3 nucleotides: TGTGCCAGCAGGGAGGGACGTGAGCAGTTCTTC. Drawing the rest from reference TRBV7-2 and TRBJ2-1, the complete variable domain is GAGVSQSPSNKVTEKGKDVELRCDPISGHTALYWYRQSLGQGLEFLIYFQGNSAPDKSGLPSDRFSAERTGGSVSTLTIQRTQQEDSAVYLCASREGREQFFGPGTRLTVL.

The gene calls are TRBV5-1 and TRBJ1-1, with D perhaps TRBD1 (5 bases). The CDR3 consists of 15 residues. Germline CDR1 is SGHRS and CDR2 is YFSETQ. Trimming shortened V by 0 bases and J by 2 bases, and 11 bases separated the two germline ends. In nucleotides, the CDR3 is TGCGCCAGCAGCTTGGCGTGGGGCAGAAACACTGAAGCTTTCTTT. Amino acid sequence: CASSLAWGRNTEAFF.

The chain couples TRBV7-9 to TRBJ2-7; no firm D call. Deletions cut 5 bases from V and 2 bases from J, with 10 bases between. Germline loops: CDR1 SEHNR, CDR2 FQNEAQ (reference sequence). The CDR3 sequence is 13 residues long. CDR3 in amino acids: CASSEGTAYEQYF. The CDR3 nucleotides read TGTGCCAGCAGCGAAGGAACCGCCTACGAGCAGTACTTC.

The genes are TRBV29-1 and TRBJ1-2; 7 nucleotides align to TRBD1. The CDR3 is made up of 12 amino acids. V gave up 6 bases and J gave up 13 bases; unmatched junction bases: 14. Per the germline V gene, CDR1 is SQVTM and CDR2 is ANQGSEA. Here the CDR3 reads CSVHRDRTWSTF. CDR3 nucleotide sequence: TGCAGCGTCCACCGGGACAGAACGTGGAGCACCTTC.

The rearrangement uses TRBV6-6 and TRBJ2-4; TRBD1 matches at 11 bases. This CDR3 spans 16 amino acids. In germline, CDR1 is MNHNY, CDR2 SVGAGI (reference sequence). V lost 3 bases and J lost 5; bases outside the gene matches: 6. The CDR3 sequence is CASSYGQGAVENIQYF. The CDR3 coding sequence is TGTGCCAGCAGTTATGGACAGGGGGCCGTCGAAAACATTCAGTACTTC.

The chain is built from TRBV5-6 and TRBJ2-2; tentatively, D is TRBD1 (6 bases). The CDR3 length is 17 residues. CDR1 SGHDT and CDR2 YYEEEE come from the germline V gene. V lost 4 bases and J lost 1, with 17 bases in between. The CDR3 is CASSPNKDRLNTGELFF. CDR3 DNA sequence: TGTGCCAGCAGCCCTAATAAGGACAGACTGAACACCGGGGAGCTGTTTTTT.

V and J are TRBV6-6 and TRBJ2-3, with D uncertain. Germline CDR1 reads MNHNY; CDR2 reads SVGAGI (reference sequence). This CDR3 region has 14 residues. The V end was cut by 2 bases, the J end by 4 bases, with 10 bases between. The CDR3 is CASSYARSPDTQYF. In DNA, the CDR3 is TGTGCCAGCAGTTACGCCCGGAGCCCAGATACGCAGTATTTT.

The chain recombines TRBV29-1 with TRBJ2-7; no clear D. V lost 1 base, J lost 5 bases, and 3 bases lay in between. CDR1 is SQVTM, CDR2 ANQGSEA, per germline. The CDR3 runs to 10 residues. CDR3 in DNA: TGCAGCGTTGAAGGGGACGAGCAGTACTTC. Encoded protein: CSVEGDEQYF.

The rearrangement joins TRBV27 to TRBJ2-7; TRBD1 might be the D (6 bases). The CDR3 extends over 15 amino acids. The germline V gene has CDR1 MNHEY and CDR2 SMNVEV (reference sequence). The V gene lost 2 bases and the J gene lost 3 bases, with 14 bases spanning the gap. The CDR3 loop reads CASSLGTGQDYEQYF. CDR3 DNA sequence: TGTGCCAGCAGTTTAGGGACGGGACAAGACTACGAGCAGTACTTC.

In this sample, this clone turned up once. V and J are TRBV19 and TRBJ1-1; D uncertain. The CDR3 loop spans 14 amino acids. Trimming pared 0 bases from V and 1 base from J, leaving 6 bases between. Germline lookup yields CDR1 LNHDA and CDR2 SQIVND (reference sequence). As DNA, the CDR3 is TGTGCCAGTAGTATAGAGGGCCCGAACACTGAAGCTTTCTTT. The encoded protein is CASSIEGPNTEAFF.

The CDR3 sequence is CSAADRGITGELFF. For the CDR3, the DNA is TGCAGCGCCGCGGACAGGGGGATCACCGGGGAGCTGTTTTTT. The chain joins TRBV29-1 to TRBJ2-2; 10 nucleotides align to TRBD1. The CDR3 consists of 14 residues. The V and J ends lost 7 bases and 4 bases, in that order; junction bases with no gene match: 6. Germline V CDR1 and CDR2: SQVTM, ANQGSEA.

This chain connects TRBV9 to TRBJ2-3, with TRBD1 matching over 8 bases. CDR1 is SGDLS, CDR2 YYNGEE, per germline. The CDR3 runs 15 residues. Trimming removed 1 base from V and 2 bases from J; junction bases left unmatched: 3. CDR3 residues: CASSVQGAVTDTQYF. The CDR3 DNA reads TGTGCCAGCAGCGTACAGGGGGCCGTCACAGATACGCAGTATTTT.

This chain uses TRBV7-8 with TRBJ2-5; D possibly uses TRBD1 or TRBD2 (5 bases each). Germline V lookup: CDR1 SGHVS, CDR2 FQNEAQ. V was cut by 5 bases and J by 1 base, with 20 bases left in between. The CDR3 contains 17 residues. This chain's CDR3 is CASSVGEMGLTQETQYF. CDR3 DNA sequence: TGTGCCAGCAGCGTGGGAGAAATGGGGCTAACCCAAGAGACCCAGTACTTC. Full variable domain (missing parts from reference TRBV7-8 and TRBJ2-5): GAGVSQSPRYKVAKRGQDVALRCDPISGHVSLFWYQQALGQGPEFLTYFQNEAQLDKSGLPSDRFFAERPEGSVSTLKIQRTQQEDSAVYLCASSVGEMGLTQETQYFGPGTRLLVL.

The rearrangement uses TRBV7-6 and TRBJ1-3; D remains unclear. CDR1 and CDR2 (germline): SGHVS, FNYEAQ. Trimming shortened V by 1 base and J by 0 bases, and 7 bases separated the two germline ends. The CDR3 has 15 amino acids. The CDR3 DNA reads TGTGCCAGCAGCTTAGGGCCCAGCTCTGGAAACACCATATATTTT. This gives the protein CASSLGPSSGNTIYF.

This chain joins TRBV9 and TRBJ2-1; a weak D match, TRBD1 (5 bases). This CDR3 has 15 residues. The ends were cut back, 3 bases at V and 8 bases at J, with 18 bases in the middle. Germline V CDR1 and CDR2: SGDLS, YYNGEE. CDR3 in amino acids: CASSARTYNSDEQFF. The CDR3, as DNA: TGTGCCAGCAGCGCAAGGACATATAACAGCGATGAGCAGTTCTTC.

The V call is TRBV11-2, the J call TRBJ1-2, with TRBD1 as a possible D gene (6 bases). The CDR3 sequence is 15 residues long. V was shortened by 4 bases and J by 4 bases, with 16 bases between the two germline ends. Germline values: CDR1 SGHAT, CDR2 FQNNGV. The CDR3 spells CASSSIRGTGYGYTF. CDR3 sequence (DNA): TGTGCCAGCAGCTCTATCAGGGGAACTGGCTATGGCTACACCTTC.

The chain recombines TRBV15 with TRBJ2-1; 7 bases agree with TRBD1. CDR3 length equals 16 residues. V shed 5 bases, J shed 4 bases, and the junction held 11 bases outside the gene matches. Germline CDR1 and CDR2: LNHNV and YYDKDF (reference sequence). The DNA of the CDR3 is TGTGCCACCAGCTCGAGCTTCGGGACAGCTTACAATGAGCAGTTCTTC. Its translation is CATSSSFGTAYNEQFF.

This chain connects TRBV27 to TRBJ2-7; 7 nucleotides agree with TRBD1. Germline trimming cut 3 bases from V and 2 bases from J; bases unmatched to any gene: 1. This CDR3 spans 13 amino acids. Germline-derived CDR1 and CDR2 are MNHEY and SMNVEV (reference sequence). The CDR3 spells CASSFGQAYEQYF. The CDR3 region has the DNA TGTGCCAGCAGTTTTGGACAGGCCTACGAGCAGTACTTC.